The 2 T cell receptor beta chains in this list originate from one sample, sequenced in a study of cytomegalovirus exposure and HLA in healthy donors. It was with 60 Vbeta and 13 Jbeta primers that the PCR ran. Sequenced by immunoSEQ multiplex PCR; TCRdb stores in-frame clones only, minus some. The sample holds 150,000 to 200,000 clones, around 80% seen once. Sequencing input: PBMCs. These receptors originate from a woman aged 55-70 years in good health and CMV-seropositive.

This clone was picked up a small number of times. V gene TRBV18 combines with J gene TRBJ1-1, with TRBD1 matching 7 bases. The CDR3 is made up of 15 amino acids. V shed 4 bases and J 4 bases; nucleotides not matched to a gene: 9. Per germline, CDR1 KGHSH and CDR2 LQKENI. In nucleotides, the CDR3 is TGTGCCAGCTCACTCCACCGGGACAGTGGCACTGAAGCTTTCTTT. Its protein product is CASSLHRDSGTEAFF. The variable domain in full, completed from reference TRBV18 and TRBJ1-1, reads NAGVMQNPRHLVRRRGQEARLRCSPMKGHSHVYWYRQLPEEGLKFMVYLQKENIIDESGMPKERFSAEFPKEGPSILRIQQVVRGDSAAYFCASSLHRDSGTEAFFGQGTRLTVV.

The V and J genes are TRBV11-2 and TRBJ2-7; D not certain. The V and J ends lost 5 bases and 2 bases respectively, with 7 bases between them. Germline CDR1 SGHAT, CDR2 FQNNGV. CDR3 length: 12 amino acids. The CDR3 reads CASSLLAYEQYF. DNA for the CDR3: TGTGCCAGCAGCCTGTTAGCCTACGAGCAGTACTTC.